This TCR beta chain was profiled in a study of vaccination and CD4 T cells after COVID-19. Overall study context: Blood was drawn a median roughly 68 days post second dose, range 14 to 241. Study-wide results and limits: The median proportion of reactive clones detected only post-vaccination in convalescent patients was approximately 87%.

On this clonotype itself: Antigen: not known.

The Oncomine TCR Beta short-read assay sequenced DNA from cultured CD4+ T cells. TCRdb passed the PCR reads through MiXCR, listing each CDR3 protein once. Here the sample spans about 19,000 distinct CDR3 sequences, 40% to 50% being singletons. The germline V gene has CDR1 LGHNA and CDR2 YSLEER. With 0 bases removed from V and 6 bases from J, the gap between germline ends came to 14 bases. The CDR3 spans 16 residues. Treatment meaning: roughly 10-day PBMC culture with coronavirus spike peptide pools or control peptides (ViraFEST assay). Negative selection separated CD4+ T cells from roughly 11-day cultures.

The V gene is TRBV4-3, the J gene TRBJ2-2; D may be TRBD1 (5 bases). The TCR sequence derives from a human donor who had recovered from COVID-19. The sample was CD4+ T cells from blood, cultured in vitro, taken after SARS-CoV-2 vaccination. In nucleotides, the CDR3 is TGCGCCAGCAGCCAAGATCTTACTATCAGGGCCGGGGAGCTGTTTTTT. Protein product: CASSQDLTIRAGELFF.